A single sample gave rise to the 22 T cell receptor beta chains below, sequenced in a study of OX40 agonist ivuxolimab in advanced cancers. Produced via immunoSEQ multiplex PCR; TCRdb's table is partial and in-frame only. The sample holds roughly 25,000 clones, 73% seen once. Sequencing used CD4+ or CD8+ T cells sorted from blood, obtained in a trial of the OX40 agonist ivuxolimab. The source is an adult with an advanced solid tumor such as melanoma, head and neck, liver or kidney cancer.

This chain uses TRBV11-3 with TRBJ1-1; D is possibly TRBD1 (5 bases). Germline lookup yields CDR1 SGHNT and CDR2 YENEEA. Deletions cut 3 bases from V and 3 bases from J, with 20 bases between. The CDR3 is 17 amino acids. CDR3 amino acids: CASSFVRGRRRDTEAFF. CDR3 nucleotides: TGTGCCAGCAGCTTCGTAAGGGGTCGAAGGAGGGACACTGAAGCTTTCTTT.

The V call is TRBV11-1, the J call TRBJ2-7; 7 bases are shared with TRBD1. CDR3 length: 13 residues. Germline CDR1 reads SGHAT; CDR2 reads FQDESV (reference sequence). The junction had 5 bases not matched to a gene; V was cut back by 5 bases and J by 4 bases. The CDR3 loop is CASSPGTAYEQYF. As DNA, the CDR3 is TGTGCCAGCAGCCCCGGGACAGCATACGAGCAGTACTTC. The full variable domain, rest sourced from reference TRBV11-1 and TRBJ2-7, is EAEVAQSPRYKITEKSQAVAFWCDPISGHATLYWYRQILGQGPELLVQFQDESVVDDSQLPKDRFSAERLKGVDSTLKIQPAELGDSAMYLCASSPGTAYEQYFGPGTRLTVT.

The chain links TRBV6-6 to TRBJ2-1; 9 bases match TRBD2. V dropped 6 bases and J dropped 14; count of bases not matched to a gene: 11. This CDR3 has 13 residues. CDR1 is MNHNY and CDR2 is SVGAGI in the germline V gene (reference sequence). CDR3 nucleotide sequence: TGTGCCAGCAGCCCCAGCTTGGCGGGGGGGGAGTTCTTC. Protein product: CASSPSLAGGEFF.

The rearrangement links TRBV7-6 to TRBJ2-7; D possibly matches TRBD1 or TRBD2 (5 bases each). Germline-derived CDR1 and CDR2 are SGHVS and FNYEAQ. V lost 1 base, J lost 6 bases, and 13 bases lay in between. The CDR3 is 14 residues long. In DNA, the CDR3 is TGTGCCAGCAGCTTAGGGGCCGAGGGGCCCGAGCAGTACTTC. It translates to CASSLGAEGPEQYF.

A few counts support this clone. The junction shows a germline mismatch at one end, possibly a read error. The CDR3 DNA is TGTGCTAGCAGCTATGGGGGCCCTACAGAGACCCAGTACTTC. It codes for CASSYGGPTETQYF. V usage is TRBV7-7 and J usage is TRBJ2-5; perhaps TRBD1 as D (6 bases). CDR1 is SSHAT, CDR2 FNYEAQ, per germline (reference sequence). The CDR3 consists of 14 residues.

V usage is TRBV11-2 and J usage is TRBJ2-7, with 12 bases identical to TRBD2. Looked up from germline, CDR1 is SGHAT and CDR2 is FQNNGV. CDR3 length equals 18 residues. After removal of 1 base from V and 2 bases from J, the junction contained 9 bases not matched to a gene. The CDR3 coding sequence is TGTGCCAGCAGCTTAGGACTAGCGGGGGCCGGGGGGGCCTACGAGCAGTACTTC. Translation gives CASSLGLAGAGGAYEQYF.

In its sample, this clone was seen a few times. This CDR3 is CASSKPGTGDEQYF. The DNA of the CDR3 is TGTGCCAGCAGCAAGCCCGGGACAGGGGACGAGCAGTACTTC. The chain couples TRBV5-6 to TRBJ2-7; 10 bases map to TRBD1. Germline CDR1 SGHDT, CDR2 YYEEEE. The CDR3 has 14 residues. The V and J ends lost 4 bases and 5 bases, in that order; junction bases with no gene match: 6.

The chain links TRBV7-9 to TRBJ1-1; TRBD1 is a possible D gene (5 bases). Trimming pared 5 bases from V and 4 bases from J, leaving 14 bases between. This CDR3 comprises 14 residues. Germline V gene sequence: CDR1 SEHNR, CDR2 FQNEAQ (reference sequence). The chain's CDR3 is CASSPRGDVTEAFF. The CDR3 region has the DNA TGTGCCAGCAGCCCTCGGGGGGATGTCACTGAAGCTTTCTTT.

The V and J genes are TRBV29-1 and TRBJ2-7, with 14 bases fitting TRBD2. This CDR3 has 15 residues. Trimming removed 0 bases from V and 5 bases from J; junction bases left unmatched: 3. Germline-derived CDR1 and CDR2 are SQVTM and ANQGSEA. Here the CDR3 reads CSVEDGLAGGHEQYF. In nucleotides, the CDR3 is TGCAGCGTTGAAGACGGACTAGCGGGGGGCCACGAGCAGTACTTC.

As regards this clone: One end of the junction varies from germline; a read error may be responsible. The rearrangement uses TRBV7-7 and TRBJ1-1, with 7 nucleotides matching TRBD1. Per the germline V gene, CDR1 is SSHAT and CDR2 is FNYEAQ (reference sequence). The CDR3 is 17 residues long. CDR3 sequence reads: CASSSEDRPDMNTEAFF. The CDR3 DNA is TGTGCTAGCAGCTCGGAGGACAGGCCCGACATGAACACTGAAGCTTTCTTT.

The chain has TRBV11-2 and TRBJ2-3; 7 nucleotides align to TRBD2. Trimming removed 2 bases from V and 2 bases from J; junction bases left unmatched: 4. Germline V gene sequence: CDR1 SGHAT, CDR2 FQNNGV. CDR3 length equals 15 residues. CDR3 sequence: CASSLNGGFTDTQYF. CDR3 nucleotide sequence: TGTGCCAGCAGCTTAAACGGGGGGTTCACAGATACGCAGTATTTT.

This chain links TRBV6-1 with TRBJ1-5; TRBD1 matches at 10 bases. There are 19 residues in the CDR3. Germline V CDR1 and CDR2: MNHNS, SASEGT. J gave up 2 bases and V 4 bases, and 14 bases lay outside the gene matches. Here the CDR3 reads CASSVSGTGAFLGNQPQHF. Here the CDR3 DNA reads TGTGCCAGCAGTGTTTCCGGGACAGGGGCGTTCTTAGGCAATCAGCCCCAGCATTTT.

V and J are TRBV18 and TRBJ2-4; the D call may be TRBD1 or TRBD2 (5 bases each). Germline V gives CDR1 KGHSH, CDR2 LQKENI. There are 15 residues in the CDR3. The V gene lost 8 bases and the J gene lost 3 bases, with 17 bases spanning the gap. The CDR3 spells CASLEVDGGKNIQYF. The DNA for the CDR3 is TGTGCCAGCCTAGAGGTCGATGGGGGCAAAAACATTCAGTACTTC.

The chain links TRBV6-5 to TRBJ2-3, with D possibly being TRBD1 or TRBD2 (5 bases each). V was pared by 3 bases and J by 7 bases, with 20 bases between. The germline V gene has CDR1 MNHEY and CDR2 SVGAGI. The CDR3 length is 16 residues. The CDR3 protein is CASSYFPLGVGNTQYF. Here the CDR3 DNA reads TGTGCCAGCAGTTATTTCCCGCTGGGGGTCGGAAATACGCAGTATTTT.

This chain's CDR3 is CASRYWGSYEQYF. CDR3 coding DNA: TGCGCCAGCAGATACTGGGGCTCCTACGAGCAGTACTTC. The J gene is TRBJ2-7, the V gene TRBV10-1, with D unresolved. Per the germline V gene, CDR1 is WNHNN and CDR2 is SYGVQD (reference sequence). The CDR3 runs 13 residues. Trimming cost V 6 bases and J 0 bases, with 9 bases left between them.

J is TRBJ2-2 and V is TRBV5-1, with 8 bases identical to TRBD2. CDR3 length equals 16 residues. Trimming cost V 0 bases and J 5 bases; bases outside gene matches: 6. The V gene's germline CDR1 is SGHRS and CDR2 YFSETQ. This chain's CDR3 is CASSLAEAGDTGELFF. The DNA for the CDR3 is TGCGCCAGCAGCTTGGCCGAAGCGGGGGATACCGGGGAGCTGTTTTTT. The full variable domain, completed using reference TRBV5-1 and TRBJ2-2, is KAGVTQTPRYLIKTRGQQVTLSCSPISGHRSVSWYQQTPGQGLQFLFEYFSETQRNKGNFPGRFSGRQFSNSRSEMNVSTLELGDSALYLCASSLAEAGDTGELFFGEGSRLTVL.

The chain recombines TRBV4-1 with TRBJ2-3; 8 bases match TRBD2. This CDR3 has 15 amino acids. The J segment lost 3 bases and the V segment lost 4 bases, leaving 6 bases of the junction unmatched. Germline assignment: CDR1 MGHRA and CDR2 YSYEKL. The CDR3 DNA is TGCGCCAGCAGCCTAAGTCCGGGGGGGACAGATACGCAGTATTTT. Protein sequence: CASSLSPGGTDTQYF.

The J gene is TRBJ2-5, the V gene TRBV6-1; 8 bases map to TRBD2. CDR1 is MNHNS, CDR2 SASEGT, per germline. V was clipped by 0 bases and J by 0 bases; unmatched bases: 3. CDR3 size: 16 residues. CDR3 residues: CASSEAVRGDQETQYF. DNA of the CDR3: TGTGCCAGCAGTGAAGCTGTGCGGGGGGACCAAGAGACCCAGTACTTC.

This clone was counted a few times. V gene TRBV7-9 combines with J gene TRBJ2-7; D gene unclear. The CDR3 is 13 amino acids. Trimming pared 1 base from V and 5 bases from J, leaving 9 bases between. Germline CDR1 SEHNR, CDR2 FQNEAQ (reference sequence). In DNA form, the CDR3 reads TGTGCCAGCAGCTTAGTCTATTCGGACGAGCAGTACTTC. Residues: CASSLVYSDEQYF.

This clone was detected many times. The J gene is TRBJ2-7, the V gene TRBV11-2, with D possibly matching TRBD1 (6 bases). Germline V gene sequence: CDR1 SGHAT, CDR2 FQNNGV. The CDR3 is made up of 14 amino acids. With 1 base removed from V and 0 bases from J, the gap between germline ends came to 7 bases. The CDR3 sequence is CASSLVRGSYEQYF. CDR3 in DNA: TGTGCCAGCAGCTTAGTCAGGGGCTCCTACGAGCAGTACTTC. The entire variable domain, with the rest obtained from reference TRBV11-2 and TRBJ2-7, is as follows: EAGVAQSPRYKIIEKRQSVAFWCNPISGHATLYWYQQILGQGPKLLIQFQNNGVVDDSQLPKDRFSAERLKGVDSTLKIQPAKLEDSAVYLCASSLVRGSYEQYFGPGTRLTVT.

The CDR3 loop reads CASSQDPTDTQYF. The CDR3 DNA sequence: TGCGCCAGCAGCCAAGATCCCACAGATACGCAGTATTTT. The chain joins TRBV4-1 to TRBJ2-3, with D unresolved. V was pared by 0 bases and J by 2 bases, with 3 bases between. This CDR3 region has 13 residues. The germline V gene encodes CDR1 MGHRA and CDR2 YSYEKL.

This chain connects TRBV7-6 to TRBJ2-7; D remains unclear. The V and J ends lost 5 bases and 3 bases respectively, with 5 bases between them. CDR3 length: 11 amino acids. Germline-derived CDR1 and CDR2 are SGHVS and FNYEAQ. The CDR3 reads CASSGNYEQYF. As DNA, the CDR3 is TGTGCCAGCAGCGGAAACTACGAGCAGTACTTC.